The entry that follows covers one T cell receptor (beta chain) sequence. The sample is drawn from a study of blood T cell repertoires in COVID-19. Across the whole study: The United States, Italy and Spain were the sources of the acute and convalescent COVID-19 samples. The analysed material was cDNA or gDNA that came from T cells, B-cell-depleted T cells, or PBMCs.

CDR1 is SGDLS, CDR2 YYNGEE, per germline. Trimming left V 2 bases short and J 7 bases short, with 13 bases between. This CDR3 has 13 amino acids. Per the authors' pipeline: Estimation of nucleated cell counts relied on the amplification of reference gene primers. Only in-frame clones appear in the TCRdb table, and some are missing; sequencing was by immunoSEQ multiplex PCR. That table supplies the V and J calls and clone size; D and trimming were determined from the DNA. The repertoire holds some 80,000 clones, with 80% as singletons. The sequence was collected from a woman aged 40 to 50 with active or convalescent COVID-19. The J gene is TRBJ2-7, the V gene TRBV9, with D possibly matching TRBD1 (6 bases). The sample taken for sequencing was peripheral blood. The CDR3 loop reads CASSVGQFGEQYF. The CDR3 DNA is TGTGCCAGCAGCGTCGGACAGTTTGGAGAGCAGTACTTC.